This is a list of T cell receptor beta chains from one sample in a study of patients and donors after allogeneic stem cell transplantation. TCRdb recomputed calls from the RT-PCR reads with MiXCR, one row per CDR3 protein. The sample has approximately 3,000 distinct CDR3 sequences, 5.4% seen once. The sequenced sample consisted of blood, either unsorted or a sorted T cell fraction (not recorded which). The receptor source for this set is a human donor who was either an allogeneic HSCT recipient or a stem cell or donor lymphocyte infusion donor (not recorded which). It is not recorded whose cells these are; they may come from a transplant donor. CDR3s include the opening cysteine and the closing phenylalanine or tryptophan. A D gene is named only where the DNA matches it firmly. Only part of the rows carry a size: once, few, many, or a class if the clone is expanded.

. | TRBJ2-1 | large | TRBV12-3/TRBV12-4 | CASRGETESYNEQFF | TGTGCCAGCAGGGGGGAGACCGAATCCTACAATGAGCAGTTCTTC
. | TRBJ2-7 | medium-sized | TRBV7-2 | CASSDPERGEQYF | TGTGCCAGCAGCGATCCGGAGCGAGGGGAGCAGTACTTC
. | TRBJ2-7 | medium-sized | TRBV11-2 | CASSPIPRLSNYEQYF | TGTGCCAGCAGCCCGATACCACGACTGAGTAACTACGAGCAGTACTTC
TRBD2 | TRBJ2-2 | medium-sized | TRBV5-1 | CASSLRLAANTGELFF | TGCGCCAGCAGCTTACGACTAGCGGCGAACACCGGGGAGCTGTTTTTT
TRBD2 | TRBJ2-3 | medium-sized | TRBV6-5 | CASSQNGLAGSYF | TGTGCCAGCAGCCAAAATGGACTAGCGGGATCGTATTTT
TRBD2 | TRBJ2-3 | medium-sized | TRBV7-2 | CASSSAGFGIDTQYF | TGTGCCAGCAGCTCAGCGGGATTCGGAATAGATACGCAGTATTTT
TRBD1 | TRBJ1-2 | few | TRBV20-1 | CSASQGAEYGYTF | TGCAGTGCTTCACAGGGGGCGGAATATGGCTACACCTTC
. | TRBJ2-7 | medium-sized | TRBV20-1 | CSARDTGYEQYF | TGCAGTGCTAGAGACACAGGCTACGAGCAGTACTTC
. | TRBJ2-6 | . | TRBV25-1 | CASTPSGANVLTF | TGTGCCAGCACTCCGAGTGGGGCCAACGTCCTGACTTTC
. | TRBJ2-5 | few | TRBV5-1 | CASSLASRQETQYF | TGCGCCAGCAGCTTGGCGTCGCGGCAAGAGACCCAGTACTTC
TRBD2 | TRBJ2-1 | . | TRBV20-1 | CSATSSGISYNEQFF | TGCAGTGCTACGTCCAGCGGGATCTCCTACAATGAGCAGTTCTTC
. | TRBJ2-5 | medium-sized | TRBV12-3/TRBV12-4 | CASSFEETQYF | TGTGCCAGCAGTTTTGAAGAGACCCAGTACTTC
TRBD1 | TRBJ1-2 | medium-sized | TRBV4-2 | CASSQEGTGSNYGYTF | TGTGCCAGCAGCCAAGAGGGGACAGGGTCCAACTATGGCTACACCTTC
. | TRBJ2-2 | few | TRBV14 | CASSFRLTGELFF | TGTGCCAGCAGTTTTAGACTGACCGGGGAGCTGTTTTTT
. | TRBJ2-1 | medium-sized | TRBV5-1 | CASSFQEAASYNEQFF | TGCGCCAGCAGCTTCCAGGAAGCGGCCTCCTACAATGAGCAGTTCTTC
. | TRBJ2-2 | . | TRBV7-2 | CASSFQWGTGELFF | TGTGCCAGCAGCTTTCAATGGGGGACCGGGGAGCTGTTTTTT
TRBD1 | TRBJ1-6 | large | TRBV7-6 | CASSTQGTRSPLHF | TGTGCCAGCAGTACACAGGGGACCCGTTCACCCCTCCACTTT
. | TRBJ1-1 | hyperexpanded | TRBV20-1 | CSALPGGRMNTEAFF | TGCAGTGCGCTACCTGGGGGACGGATGAACACTGAAGCTTTCTTT
TRBD1 | TRBJ2-2 | medium-sized | TRBV2 | CASSGQGLELFF | TGTGCCAGCAGTGGACAGGGTTTGGAGCTGTTTTTT
TRBD1 | TRBJ2-7 | medium-sized | TRBV4-3 | CASSRVQGLPTGEQYF | TGCGCCAGCAGCCGAGTACAGGGGCTCCCTACGGGGGAGCAGTACTTC
. | TRBJ1-2 | . | TRBV5-1 | CASSSRLGGPGYGYTF | TGCGCCAGCAGCTCCCGCCTCGGGGGGCCGGGGTATGGCTACACCTTC
. | TRBJ1-3 | medium-sized | TRBV4-3 | CASSPSRAGNTIYF | TGCGCCAGCAGCCCTAGTAGGGCTGGAAACACCATATATTTT
TRBD2 | TRBJ2-5 | medium-sized | TRBV5-5 | CASSSTGLAGAFQETQYF | TGTGCCAGCAGCTCCACGGGACTAGCGGGAGCCTTCCAAGAGACCCAGTACTTC
. | TRBJ1-5 | medium-sized | TRBV6-2/TRBV6-3 | CASSSLSGGNQPQHF | TGTGCCAGCAGTTCCCTGAGTGGGGGAAATCAGCCCCAGCATTTT
TRBD2 | TRBJ2-1 | large | TRBV7-3 | CASSLGGSVNNEQFF | TGTGCCAGCAGCCTCGGCGGGAGTGTAAACAATGAGCAGTTCTTC
. | TRBJ1-1 | medium-sized | TRBV11-2 | CASSRDPSMNTEAFF | TGTGCCTCCAGCAGGGACCCCTCAATGAACACTGAAGCTTTCTTT
TRBD2 | TRBJ2-7 | medium-sized | TRBV6-1 | CASTLSGLGEQYF | TGTGCCTCCACCCTTTCCGGACTAGGCGAGCAGTACTTC
. | TRBJ2-7 | medium-sized | TRBV5-1 | CASSRVPGYEQYF | TGCGCCAGCAGCAGGGTTCCGGGGTACGAGCAGTACTTC
TRBD2 | TRBJ2-7 | medium-sized | TRBV6-2/TRBV6-3 | CASSYPPTSVDSYEQYF | TGTGCCAGCAGTTACCCTCCCACTAGCGTGGACTCCTACGAGCAGTACTTC
. | TRBJ2-5 | medium-sized | TRBV12-3/TRBV12-4 | CASSSGETQYF | TGTGCCAGCAGCTCGGGGGAGACCCAGTACTTC
. | TRBJ2-1 | medium-sized | TRBV7-9 | CASSLEGDEQFF | TGTGCCAGCAGCCTCGAAGGGGATGAGCAGTTCTTC
. | TRBJ2-5 | medium-sized | TRBV11-2 | CASSKSGLQETQYF | TGTGCCAGCAGCAAATCCGGACTGCAAGAGACCCAGTACTTC
. | TRBJ2-1 | medium-sized | TRBV5-5 | CASSSSGLEQFF | TGTGCCAGCAGCTCAAGCGGTCTTGAGCAGTTCTTC
. | TRBJ2-7 | medium-sized | TRBV28 | CASSLGADYEQYF | TGTGCCAGCAGTTTAGGGGCAGACTACGAGCAGTACTTC
TRBD1 | TRBJ2-7 | . | TRBV5-6 | CASSLVGQGSSYEQYF | TGTGCCAGCAGCTTGGTGGGACAGGGAAGTTCCTACGAGCAGTACTTC
. | TRBJ2-5 | once | TRBV7-6 | CASSTIVQETQYF | TGTGCCAGCAGCACGATAGTCCAAGAGACCCAGTACTTC
. | TRBJ1-2 | few | TRBV5-6 | CASSLWNRDNYGYTF | TGTGCCAGCAGCTTGTGGAACAGGGATAACTATGGCTACACCTTC
. | TRBJ1-1 | medium-sized | TRBV19 | CASSSTFRRGGNTEAFF | TGTGCCAGTAGCTCAACGTTTAGACGCGGCGGGAACACTGAAGCTTTCTTT
TRBD2 | TRBJ2-1 | . | TRBV10-3 | CASSGRDSYNEQFF | TGTGCCAGTAGCGGGAGGGACTCCTACAATGAGCAGTTCTTC
TRBD2 | TRBJ2-1 | medium-sized | TRBV29-1 | CSAGPPSGSFDEQFF | TGCAGCGCTGGACCTCCTAGCGGGAGCTTCGATGAGCAGTTCTTC
TRBD1 | TRBJ2-7 | medium-sized | TRBV6-5 | CASSPTGGLQYF | TGTGCCAGCAGCCCGACAGGGGGGCTGCAGTACTTC
TRBD1 | TRBJ2-7 | medium-sized | TRBV5-1 | CASSLAPGQTYEQYF | TGCGCCAGCAGCTTAGCCCCGGGACAGACTTACGAGCAGTACTTC
. | TRBJ2-7 | medium-sized | TRBV5-6 | CASSLDTYEQYF | TGTGCCAGCAGCTTGGACACCTACGAGCAGTACTTC
TRBD1 | TRBJ1-5 | few | TRBV12-3/TRBV12-4 | CASSRGQGAQPQHF | TGTGCCAGCAGTCGCGGACAGGGGGCTCAGCCCCAGCATTTT
TRBD1 | TRBJ1-2 | . | TRBV18 | CASSPWSGTGPGGYTF | TGTGCCAGCTCACCCTGGTCCGGGACAGGGCCTGGCGGCTACACCTTC
. | TRBJ2-3 | . | TRBV12-3/TRBV12-4 | CASSPRGVNTQYF | TGTGCCAGCAGTCCCAGGGGAGTGAATACGCAGTATTTT
. | TRBJ2-7 | . | TRBV19 | CATPYEQYF | TGTGCCACCCCCTACGAGCAGTACTTC
TRBD1 | TRBJ2-1 | medium-sized | TRBV19 | CASSIGTGAQQYEQFF | TGTGCCAGTAGTATTGGGACAGGGGCCCAGCAATATGAGCAGTTCTTC
TRBD2 | TRBJ2-7 | . | TRBV5-1 | CASSLGLAGGIEQYF | TGCGCCAGCAGCCTCGGACTAGCGGGAGGGATCGAGCAGTACTTC
. | TRBJ2-1 | . | TRBV10-3 | CAISGKLAGQFF | TGTGCCATCAGTGGGAAACTAGCCGGGCAGTTCTTC
TRBD1 | TRBJ2-7 | medium-sized | TRBV10-3 | CAIRQGAEQYF | TGTGCCATCAGACAGGGGGCAGAGCAGTACTTC
. | TRBJ2-1 | medium-sized | TRBV7-6 | CASSRRGWGSYNEQFF | TGTGCCAGCAGCCGTAGAGGGTGGGGCTCCTACAATGAGCAGTTCTTC
. | TRBJ2-3 | medium-sized | TRBV5-6 | CASSIRDTQYF | TGTGCCAGCAGCATAAGAGATACGCAGTATTTT
. | TRBJ2-7 | medium-sized | TRBV6-5 | CASSSPLSGQIYEQYF | TGTGCCAGCAGTTCCCCATTAAGCGGGCAGATCTACGAGCAGTACTTC
TRBD1 | TRBJ1-2 | . | TRBV5-4 | CASSLPDRGLDGYTF | TGTGCCAGCAGCTTGCCCGACAGGGGGCTTGATGGCTACACCTTC
. | TRBJ2-1 | medium-sized | TRBV6-1 | CASSSIYNEQFF | TGTGCCAGCAGCAGTATTTACAATGAGCAGTTCTTC
. | TRBJ2-5 | few | TRBV11-1 | CASSLAGQSQETQYF | TGTGCCAGCAGCTTAGCCGGACAGAGCCAAGAGACCCAGTACTTC
TRBD2 | TRBJ2-3 | few | TRBV10-1 | CASSMSGLREGRGDTQYF | TGCGCCAGCAGTATGTCCGGCCTCCGGGAGGGCCGAGGAGATACGCAGTATTTT
TRBD2 | TRBJ2-1 | medium-sized | TRBV20-1 | CSATGGASGNNEQFF | TGCAGTGCCACGGGGGGCGCTAGCGGGAACAATGAGCAGTTCTTC
. | TRBJ1-5 | . | TRBV7-2 | CASSLARGNQPQHF | TGTGCCAGCAGCTTAGCGAGGGGGAATCAGCCCCAGCATTTT